The 6 T cell receptor beta chains below all came from one sample that was sequenced in a study of blood T cell repertoires in COVID-19. Method: immunoSEQ multiplex PCR; TCRdb's copy keeps in-frame clones and lacks some. The sample includes 250,000 to 300,000 clones, approximately 85% seen only once; the top ten take approximately 1.9%. The sequencing sample was made of PBMCs or T cells enriched from blood (not recorded which). Receptors originate from a woman between 50 and 59 years old who had recovered from COVID-19.

This chain connects TRBV28 to TRBJ2-7; 7 nucleotides line up with TRBD1. Germline CDR1 MDHEN, CDR2 SYDVKM. The CDR3 contains 15 residues. The J segment lost 2 bases and the V segment lost 1 base, leaving 5 bases of the junction unmatched. The CDR3 DNA follows: TGTGCCAGCAGTTTATACAGGGGTCAGCCCTACGAGCAGTACTTC. Residues: CASSLYRGQPYEQYF.

The gene calls are TRBV9 and TRBJ2-3; 10 bases are shared with TRBD2. Losses at the gene ends were 0 bases for V and 3 bases for J; bases not matched to a gene: 1. CDR1 is SGDLS, CDR2 YYNGEE, per germline. This CDR3 comprises 15 residues. The CDR3 sequence is CASSVVAGGTDTQYF. In DNA, the CDR3 is TGTGCCAGCAGCGTAGTAGCGGGAGGTACAGATACGCAGTATTTT. The whole variable domain, filled in from reference TRBV9 and TRBJ2-3, reads DSGVTQTPKHLITATGQRVTLRCSPRSGDLSVYWYQQSLDQGLQFLIQYYNGEERAKGNILERFSAQQFPDLHSELNLSSLELGDSALYFCASSVVAGGTDTQYFGPGTRLTVL.

The chain links TRBV28 to TRBJ1-1; D not certain. The CDR3 extends over 12 amino acids. The germline gives CDR1 MDHEN, CDR2 SYDVKM. Trimming shortened V by 5 bases and J by 3 bases, and 7 bases separated the two germline ends. In nucleotides, the CDR3 is TGTGCCAGCAGTAGGGAGTACACTGAAGCTTTCTTT. This translates into CASSREYTEAFF.

The V call is TRBV5-8, the J call TRBJ2-3; 12 positions agree with TRBD1. The CDR3 spans 16 residues. With V trimmed by 3 bases and J by 3 bases, 5 bases remained unmatched. Germline V lookup: CDR1 SGHTS, CDR2 YDEGEE. Here the CDR3 DNA reads TGTGCCAGCAGCTCGACGGGACAGGGGGCAACAGATACGCAGTATTTT. Translating it yields CASSSTGQGATDTQYF.

The chain combines TRBV6-5 with TRBJ2-7; 8 nucleotides match TRBD2. Germline lookup yields CDR1 MNHEY and CDR2 SVGAGI. V lost 7 bases, J lost 5 bases, and 13 bases stayed unmatched. The CDR3 is 15 residues long. The CDR3: CASNPTSGPRDEQYF. CDR3 bases: TGTGCCAGCAACCCTACTAGCGGCCCTCGGGACGAGCAGTACTTC.

As regards this clone: The same CDR3 can be traced to other DNA sequences in this sample. The chain joins TRBV7-9 to TRBJ2-7, with TRBD1 matching over 7 bases. V trimming: 3 bases; J trimming: 0 bases; junction bases outside the gene matches: 2. This CDR3 comprises 14 residues. Looked up from germline, CDR1 is SEHNR and CDR2 is FQNEAQ (reference sequence). The CDR3 nucleotides read TGTGCCAGCAGCTTTGGACAGGACTCCTACGAGCAGTACTTC. It yields the protein CASSFGQDSYEQYF. The variable domain in full, with the rest retrieved from reference TRBV7-9 and TRBJ2-7, is DTGVSQNPRHKITKRGQNVTFRCDPISEHNRLYWYRQTLGQGPEFLTYFQNEAQLEKSRLLSDRFSAERPKGSFSTLEIQRTEQGDSAMYLCASSFGQDSYEQYFGPGTRLTVT.